This T cell receptor beta chain comes out of a study of shared clonotypes between healthy human individuals. Overall study findings and caveats: Across subsets, estimated richness was generally greater for naive than for memory populations.

Researchers partitioned CD4+ cells into CD45RA+ naive and CD45RA-negative memory subsets. TCRdb's table, derived via immunoSEQ multiplex PCR, lists solely in-frame clones and lacks some. The repertoire consists of approximately 2.4 million clones, with around 95% occurring once and the leading ten covering roughly 0.13%. Per the germline V gene, CDR1 is KGHSH and CDR2 is LQKENI. This CDR3 is built from 17 residues. The ends were cut back, 6 bases at V and 0 bases at J, with 20 bases in the middle. To note about this clone: Its cognate antigen is unknown.

Material: naive CD4+ T cells sorted from blood. The subset here: CD45RA+ positively selected. The receptor's source is a man aged 18-30 years in good health. This sequence joins TRBV18 and TRBJ1-1, with D possibly being TRBD1 (6 bases). Here the CDR3 reads CASSPNGGKGVNTEAFF. The DNA of the CDR3 is TGTGCCAGCTCCCCCAACGGGGGGAAGGGGGTGAACACTGAAGCTTTCTTT.